A single sample gave rise to the 15 T cell receptor beta chains below, sequenced in a study of blood T cell repertoires in COVID-19. Libraries were prepared by immunoSEQ multiplex PCR; TCRdb keeps only in-frame clonotypes and omits some of them. The data contain 30,000 to 40,000 clones, around 90% of them singletons. What was sequenced was peripheral blood. These receptors all stem from a man aged 55 to 70 with active COVID-19.

V is TRBV5-1 and J is TRBJ2-1, with D possibly being TRBD2 (7 bases). The CDR3 sequence is 15 residues long. The V gene's germline CDR1 is SGHRS and CDR2 YFSETQ. Trimming removed 0 bases from V and 4 bases from J, with 11 bases in between. The CDR3 nucleotides are TGCGCCAGCAGCTTGGCAGCGGGACAATACAATGAGCAGTTCTTC. Translation gives CASSLAAGQYNEQFF.

The sample holds one count of this clone. V is TRBV7-2 and J is TRBJ2-3, with a tentative D call TRBD2 (5 bases). This CDR3 spans 15 amino acids. V was shortened by 2 bases and J by 0 bases, with 9 bases between the two germline ends. CDR1 and CDR2 (germline): SGHTA, FQGNSA. Written as DNA, the CDR3 is TGTGCCAGCAGCTTAAGCGGAGACAGCACAGATACGCAGTATTTT. The encoded protein is CASSLSGDSTDTQYF.

The chain couples TRBV4-2 to TRBJ2-3, with D perhaps matching TRBD2 (6 bases). CDR1 is LGHNA, CDR2 YNFKEQ, per germline. The CDR3 covers 15 residues. V lost 4 bases and J lost 1, with 12 bases in between. For the CDR3, the DNA is TGTGCCAGCAGCCCCGGGGTAGCGGGCACAGATACGCAGTATTTT. Translation gives CASSPGVAGTDTQYF.

This rearrangement joins TRBV7-3 to TRBJ1-1; D may be TRBD1 (5 bases). The CDR3 totals 14 residues. Germline V gene lookup returns CDR1 SGHTA and CDR2 FQGTGA. Trimming stripped 5 bases from V and 0 bases from J, with 10 bases between. DNA for the CDR3: TGTGCCAGCAGCATTTCAGGGTTGAACACTGAAGCTTTCTTT. Its translation: CASSISGLNTEAFF.

V gene TRBV2 combines with J gene TRBJ2-3; 8 bases align to TRBD2. The CDR3 loop spans 18 amino acids. Trimming cost V 2 bases and J 0 bases; bases outside gene matches: 10. Germline values: CDR1 SNHLY, CDR2 FYNNEI. DNA for the CDR3: TGTGCCAGCAGTGAACCTCTATCGACTAGCGCCAGCACAGATACGCAGTATTTT. This sequence encodes CASSEPLSTSASTDTQYF.

This chain uses TRBV30 with TRBJ1-1; the match to TRBD1 covers 10 bases. This CDR3 is built from 14 residues. Germline CDR1 GTSNPN, CDR2 SVGIG (reference sequence). V gave up 4 bases and J gave up 5 bases; unmatched junction bases: 7. This chain's CDR3 is CAWTVTGGGTEAFF. The DNA of the CDR3 is TGTGCCTGGACCGTGACAGGGGGCGGGACTGAAGCTTTCTTT. Together with reference TRBV30 and TRBJ1-1, the CDR3 gives the full variable domain: SQTIHQWPATLVQPVGSPLSLECTVEGTSNPNLYWYRQAAGRGLQLLFYSVGIGQISSEVPQNLSASRPQDRQFILSSKKLLLSDSGFYLCAWTVTGGGTEAFFGQGTRLTVV.

The chain is built from TRBV7-9 and TRBJ2-5; 8 bases agree with TRBD2. Germline V lookup: CDR1 SEHNR, CDR2 FQNEAQ (reference sequence). With V trimmed by 4 bases and J by 5 bases, 12 bases remained unmatched. The CDR3 totals 16 residues. CDR3 amino acids: CASSSLATSVSETQYF. The CDR3, as DNA: TGTGCCAGCAGCTCACTCGCGACTAGCGTGTCGGAGACCCAGTACTTC. Variable domain in full (rest from reference TRBV7-9 and TRBJ2-5): DTGVSQNPRHKITKRGQNVTFRCDPISEHNRLYWYRQTLGQGPEFLTYFQNEAQLEKSRLLSDRFSAERPKGSFSTLEIQRTEQGDSAMYLCASSSLATSVSETQYFGPGTRLLVL.

V and J are TRBV27 and TRBJ2-5; perhaps TRBD2 as D (5 bases). The CDR3 length is 14 residues. The germline V gene encodes CDR1 MNHEY and CDR2 SMNVEV (reference sequence). V lost 3 bases, J lost 7 bases, and 15 bases lay in between. The CDR3 sequence: CASSLSSPPGTQYF. The CDR3 DNA reads as TGTGCCAGCAGTTTGTCTAGCCCCCCTGGGACCCAGTACTTC.

The CDR3 nucleotides read TGTGCCAGTAAGGGGCAGGGGGTTGTCGATGAGCAGTTCTTC. Translation gives CASKGQGVVDEQFF. V and J are TRBV19 and TRBJ2-1, with 7 bases that match TRBD1. V lost 7 bases and J lost 8; bases outside the gene matches: 11. Germline V gene data show CDR1 as LNHDA and CDR2 as SQIVND (reference sequence). The CDR3 has 14 amino acids.

The V and J genes are TRBV23-1 and TRBJ2-7; 7 bases align to TRBD1. TRBV23-1 is known as an ORF, though its function is uncertain. The CDR3 has 16 residues. Trimming removed 2 bases from V and 1 base from J; junction bases left unmatched: 8. CDR3 sequence (DNA): TGCGCCAGCAGTCAAAGCGGACAGGATATATCCTACGAGCAGTACTTC. Translated: CASSQSGQDISYEQYF.

J is TRBJ1-2 and V is TRBV20-1; maybe TRBD1 (6 bases). V lost 3 bases and J lost 4, with 15 bases in between. The CDR3 runs to 14 residues. CDR1 is DFQATT, CDR2 SNEGSKA, per germline (reference sequence). The CDR3 region is CSASSGTNLYGYTF. In DNA form, the CDR3 reads TGCAGTGCTAGTTCCGGGACAAACCTCTATGGCTACACCTTC.

CDR3 sequence: CASSQRVNTGELFF. CDR3 in DNA: TGTGCCAGCAGTCAGCGGGTGAACACCGGGGAGCTGTTTTTT. The gene calls are TRBV27 and TRBJ2-2; D is perhaps TRBD2 (6 bases). The CDR3 has 14 residues. Looked up from germline, CDR1 is MNHEY and CDR2 is SMNVEV (reference sequence). The V end was cut by 5 bases, the J end by 1 base, with 8 bases between.

This sequence joins TRBV10-3 and TRBJ2-7, with 10 bases fitting TRBD1. Germline V CDR1 and CDR2: ENHRY, SYGVKD. V shed 3 bases, J shed 3 bases, and the junction held 5 bases outside the gene matches. CDR3 length equals 15 residues. For the CDR3, the DNA is TGTGCCATCAGTGACCCGGGACAGGGGTTCTACGAGCAGTACTTC. Its translation: CAISDPGQGFYEQYF.

The J gene is TRBJ2-7, the V gene TRBV9; 7 bases map to TRBD2. Germline V gene lookup returns CDR1 SGDLS and CDR2 YYNGEE. J lost 4 bases, V lost 0 bases, and 10 bases had no gene match. This CDR3 has 16 residues. The DNA for the CDR3 is TGTGCCAGCAGCGTAGCCCCCCCGCGGGAGAGATACGAGCAGTACTTC. As protein: CASSVAPPRERYEQYF. The full variable domain, completed using reference TRBV9 and TRBJ2-7, is DSGVTQTPKHLITATGQRVTLRCSPRSGDLSVYWYQQSLDQGLQFLIQYYNGEERAKGNILERFSAQQFPDLHSELNLSSLELGDSALYFCASSVAPPRERYEQYFGPGTRLTVT.

The chain combines TRBV28 with TRBJ2-5; 10 bases are a match to TRBD1. J lost 1 base, V lost 7 bases, and 9 bases had no gene match. Germline CDR1 and CDR2: MDHEN and SYDVKM. The CDR3 is made up of 16 amino acids. The CDR3 DNA follows: TGTGCCAGCAAGAAGACAGGGGGCTACCCCCAAGAGACCCAGTACTTC. Encoded protein: CASKKTGGYPQETQYF.